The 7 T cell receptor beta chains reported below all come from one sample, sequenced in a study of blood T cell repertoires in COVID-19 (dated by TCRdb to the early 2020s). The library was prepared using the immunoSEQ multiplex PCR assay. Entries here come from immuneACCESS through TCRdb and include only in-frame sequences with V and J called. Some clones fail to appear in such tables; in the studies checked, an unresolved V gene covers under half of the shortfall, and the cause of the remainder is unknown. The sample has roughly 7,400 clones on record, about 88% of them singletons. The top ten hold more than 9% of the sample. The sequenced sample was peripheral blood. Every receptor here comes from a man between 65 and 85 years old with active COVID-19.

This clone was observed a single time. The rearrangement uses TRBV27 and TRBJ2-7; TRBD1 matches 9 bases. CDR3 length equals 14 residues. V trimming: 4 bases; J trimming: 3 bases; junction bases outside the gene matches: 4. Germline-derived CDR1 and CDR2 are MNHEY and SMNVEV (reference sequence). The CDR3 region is CASSSGQGLYEQYF. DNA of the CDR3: TGTGCCAGCAGTTCGGGACAGGGCCTCTACGAGCAGTACTTC.

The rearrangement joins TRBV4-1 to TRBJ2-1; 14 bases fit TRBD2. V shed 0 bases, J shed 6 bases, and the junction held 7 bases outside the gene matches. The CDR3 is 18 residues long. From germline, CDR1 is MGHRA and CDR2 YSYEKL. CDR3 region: CASSQDGLAGGRGNEQFF. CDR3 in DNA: TGCGCCAGCAGCCAAGACGGACTAGCGGGGGGCAGGGGCAATGAGCAGTTCTTC.

The CDR3 region has the DNA TGTGCCAGTAGCCGACTAGCGGGGGGGACGTCTGGGGCCAACGTCCTGACTTTC. It translates to CASSRLAGGTSGANVLTF. This chain connects TRBV19 to TRBJ2-6; 14 positions match TRBD2. The CDR3 is 18 amino acids. CDR1 is LNHDA and CDR2 is SQIVND in the germline V gene (reference sequence). V was clipped by 6 bases and J by 1 base; unmatched bases: 5.

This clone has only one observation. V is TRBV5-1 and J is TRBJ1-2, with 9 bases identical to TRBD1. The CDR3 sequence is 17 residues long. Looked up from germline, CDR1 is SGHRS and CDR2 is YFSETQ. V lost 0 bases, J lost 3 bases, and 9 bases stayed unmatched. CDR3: CASSLDHKTGGYYGYTF. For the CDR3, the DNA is TGCGCCAGCAGCTTGGACCATAAGACAGGGGGGTACTATGGCTACACCTTC. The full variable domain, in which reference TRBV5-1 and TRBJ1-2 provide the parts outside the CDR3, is KAGVTQTPRYLIKTRGQQVTLSCSPISGHRSVSWYQQTPGQGLQFLFEYFSETQRNKGNFPGRFSGRQFSNSRSEMNVSTLELGDSALYLCASSLDHKTGGYYGYTFGSGTRLTVV.

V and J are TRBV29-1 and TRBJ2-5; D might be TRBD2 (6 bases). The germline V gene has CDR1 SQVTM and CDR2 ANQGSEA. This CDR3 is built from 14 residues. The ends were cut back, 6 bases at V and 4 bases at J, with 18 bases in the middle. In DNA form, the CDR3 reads TGCAGCGTCCAGGACCCTGGGCGGGGAGAGACCCAGTACTTC. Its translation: CSVQDPGRGETQYF.

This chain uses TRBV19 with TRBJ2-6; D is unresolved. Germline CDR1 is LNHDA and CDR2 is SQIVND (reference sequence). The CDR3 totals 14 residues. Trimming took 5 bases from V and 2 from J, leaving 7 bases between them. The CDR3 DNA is TGTGCCAGTAGTTTGCTAGCTGGGGCCAACGTCCTGACTTTC. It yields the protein CASSLLAGANVLTF. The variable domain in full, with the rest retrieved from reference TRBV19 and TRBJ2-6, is DGGITQSPKYLFRKEGQNVTLSCEQNLNHDAMYWYRQDPGQGLRLIYYSQIVNDFQKGDIAEGYSVSREKKESFPLTVTSAQKNPTAFYLCASSLLAGANVLTFGAGSRLTVL.

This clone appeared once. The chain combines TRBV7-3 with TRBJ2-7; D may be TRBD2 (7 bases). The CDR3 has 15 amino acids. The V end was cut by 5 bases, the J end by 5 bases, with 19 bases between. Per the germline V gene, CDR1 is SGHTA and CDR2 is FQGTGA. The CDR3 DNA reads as TGTGCCAGCAGCAGTACGGGGGGCCTAAGCGACGAGCAGTACTTC. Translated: CASSSTGGLSDEQYF.